This T cell receptor (beta chain) was documented in a study of cytomegalovirus exposure and HLA in healthy donors. Study observations and caveats: Most TCR sequences were seen very rarely across donors, but some public TCRs occurred in many. The Asian-associated ancestry cluster reportedly had fewer N-insertions than the approximately 610-donor mean in a later analysis.

The study ran its PCR with 60 Vbeta and 13 Jbeta primers. The protocol was immunoSEQ multiplex PCR, while the TCRdb copy is restricted to in-frame clones and leaves out a portion. The data show 150,000 to 200,000 clones, 80% to 85% seen once. Details on this clone: The antigen is not known.

Germline V gene data show CDR1 as PRHDT and CDR2 as FYEKMQ (reference sequence). Unmatched junction bases numbered 9, after V lost 2 bases and J lost 7 bases. The CDR3 has 15 amino acids. The TCR comes from a man aged 35 to 55 in good health and CMV-seropositive. Sequenced material: PBMCs. The rearrangement joins TRBV13 to TRBJ2-7; TRBD2 agrees at 9 bases. CDR3 region: CASSLLQRGVEEQYF. CDR3 nucleotides: TGTGCCAGCAGCTTACTTCAGCGGGGGGTTGAAGAGCAGTACTTC.